The present TCR beta chain was sequenced within a study of CD8 T cells in ankylosing spondylitis. Overall study results and limits: Enrichment of disease-linked clones was reportedly significant in matched ankylosing spondylitis synovial fluid. Among TCR beta sequences, a motif of under ten highly homologous variants appeared characteristic of ankylosing spondylitis blood.

The CDR3 totals 14 residues. V lost 6 bases, J lost 6 bases, and 15 bases lay in between. Germline CDR1 and CDR2: SGDLS and YYNGEE. This clonotype is medium-sized (0.01 to 0.1%) in the sample. Its specificity is unknown. Quantitative 5'-RACE with molecular barcodes produced the TCR beta libraries. Each CDR3 protein is one row after TCRdb ran MiXCR on the 5' RACE reads. The sample contains about 13,000 distinct CDR3 sequences, approximately 3% of which appear only once. Source material: blood, either unsorted or a sorted T cell fraction (not recorded which). The receptor's source is a male donor with ankylosing spondylitis or in good health (not recorded which). V and J are TRBV9 and TRBJ2-2; perhaps TRBD1 as D (5 bases). The CDR3 here is CASTADRSAGELFF. CDR3 DNA sequence: TGTGCCAGCACCGCCGACAGATCGGCCGGGGAGCTGTTTTTT.